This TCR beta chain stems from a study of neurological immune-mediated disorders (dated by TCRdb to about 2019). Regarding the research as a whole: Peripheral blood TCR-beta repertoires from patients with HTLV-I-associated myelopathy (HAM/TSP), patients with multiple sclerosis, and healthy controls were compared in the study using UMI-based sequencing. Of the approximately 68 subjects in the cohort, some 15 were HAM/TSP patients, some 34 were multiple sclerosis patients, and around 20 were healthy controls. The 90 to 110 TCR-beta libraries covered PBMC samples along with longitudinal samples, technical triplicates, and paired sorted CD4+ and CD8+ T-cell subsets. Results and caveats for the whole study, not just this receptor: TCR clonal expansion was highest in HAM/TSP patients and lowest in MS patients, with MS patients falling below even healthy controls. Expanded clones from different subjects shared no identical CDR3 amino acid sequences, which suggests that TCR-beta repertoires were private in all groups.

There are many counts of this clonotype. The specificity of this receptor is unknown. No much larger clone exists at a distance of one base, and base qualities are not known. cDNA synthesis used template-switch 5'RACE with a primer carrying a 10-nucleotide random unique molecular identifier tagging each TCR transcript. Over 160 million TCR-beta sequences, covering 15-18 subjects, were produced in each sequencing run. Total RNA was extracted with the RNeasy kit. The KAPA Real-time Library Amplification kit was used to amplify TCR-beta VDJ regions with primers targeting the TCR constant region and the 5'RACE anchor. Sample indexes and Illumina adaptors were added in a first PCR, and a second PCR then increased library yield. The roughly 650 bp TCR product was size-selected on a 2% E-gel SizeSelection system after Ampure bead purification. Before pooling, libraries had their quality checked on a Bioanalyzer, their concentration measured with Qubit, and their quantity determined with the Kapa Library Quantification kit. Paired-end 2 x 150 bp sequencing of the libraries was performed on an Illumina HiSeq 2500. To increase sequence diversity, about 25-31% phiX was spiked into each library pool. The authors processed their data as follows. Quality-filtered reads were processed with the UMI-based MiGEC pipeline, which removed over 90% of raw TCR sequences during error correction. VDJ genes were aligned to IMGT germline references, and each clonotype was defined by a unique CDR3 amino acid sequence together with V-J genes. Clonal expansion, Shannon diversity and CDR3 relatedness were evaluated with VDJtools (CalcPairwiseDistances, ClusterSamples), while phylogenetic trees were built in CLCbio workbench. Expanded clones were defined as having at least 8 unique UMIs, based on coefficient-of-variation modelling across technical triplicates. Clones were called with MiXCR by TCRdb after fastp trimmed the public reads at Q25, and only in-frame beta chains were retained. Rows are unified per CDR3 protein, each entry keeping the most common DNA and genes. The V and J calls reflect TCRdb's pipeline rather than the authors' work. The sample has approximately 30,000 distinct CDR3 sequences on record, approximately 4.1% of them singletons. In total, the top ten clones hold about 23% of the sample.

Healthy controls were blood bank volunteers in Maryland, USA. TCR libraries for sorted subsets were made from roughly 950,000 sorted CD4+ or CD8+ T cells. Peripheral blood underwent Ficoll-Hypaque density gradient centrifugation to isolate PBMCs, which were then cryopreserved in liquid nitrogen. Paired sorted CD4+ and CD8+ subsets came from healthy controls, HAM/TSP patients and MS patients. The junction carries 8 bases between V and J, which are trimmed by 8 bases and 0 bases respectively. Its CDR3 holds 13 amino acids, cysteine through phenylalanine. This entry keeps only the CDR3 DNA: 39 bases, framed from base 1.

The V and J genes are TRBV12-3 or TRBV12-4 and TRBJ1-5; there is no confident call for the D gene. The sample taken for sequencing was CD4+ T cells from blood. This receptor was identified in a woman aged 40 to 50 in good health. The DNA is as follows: TGTGCCAGCTCAGTAGCTAGCAATCAGCCCCAGCATTTT. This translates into CASSVASNQPQHF.